The T cell receptor beta chain described here comes from a study of identical twins. General study findings and limits: With beta out-of-frame sequences, excess sharing by twins was weaker. Out-of-frame sharing of TCR alpha in monozygotic twins was underestimated by models.

This CDR3 is built from 14 residues. The germline V gene encodes CDR1 SGHRS and CDR2 YFSETQ. Through template switching, a universal primer site was introduced, and the cDNA contained unique molecular identifiers. Each CDR3 protein is one row after TCRdb ran MiXCR on the 5' RACE reads. The sample includes under 400,000 distinct CDR3 sequences, 8.5% to 10% of them seen just once. This clonotype has just a few counts. Antigen unknown. The germline gene is not matched at one end of the junction; a read error may be the cause. The chain couples TRBV5-1 to TRBJ2-1; no clear D gene. The TCR comes from a woman aged 45 to 65 in good health. Sequenced material: naive T cells sorted from blood. CDR3 bases: TGCGCAAGCAGCTTTGCAGGCTTAGACAATGAGCAGTTCTTC. It yields the protein CASSFAGLDNEQFF.